Listed here are 9 T cell receptor beta chains from one sample, sequenced in a study of shared clonotypes between healthy human individuals. Profiling relied on immunoSEQ multiplex PCR, and the TCRdb table lists in-frame clones only, not all of them. The data contain 550,000 to 800,000 clones, 90% of them singletons. Sequencing used memory CD8+ T cells from PBMCs. Subset indicated: CD45RO+ cells pooled with CCR7-negative TemRA cells. The source of these receptors is a man aged 18 to 29 in good health. Some clones in this sample may be carry-over from other donors' samples.

The genes are TRBV4-3 and TRBJ1-2; TRBD1 matches 7 bases. V lost 2 bases to trimming and J lost 0 bases; unmatched junction nucleotides: 9. CDR3 size: 17 residues. From germline, CDR1 is LGHNA and CDR2 YSLEER. The CDR3 loop reads CASSQTGTALANYGYTF. The CDR3 DNA sequence: TGCGCCAGCAGCCAAACCGGGACAGCACTAGCTAACTATGGCTACACCTTC.

The genes are TRBV4-1 and TRBJ1-3; D possibly corresponds to TRBD1 (6 bases). Trimming pared 1 base from V and 4 bases from J, leaving 14 bases between. The CDR3 sequence is 16 residues long. From germline, CDR1 is MGHRA and CDR2 YSYEKL. The CDR3 coding sequence is TGCGCCAGCAGCCAAGTAACAGGGTTTGGAGGAAACACCATATATTTT. Translation gives CASSQVTGFGGNTIYF.

V usage is TRBV7-8 and J usage is TRBJ2-1, with 16 bases lining up with TRBD2. Losses at the gene ends were 7 bases for V and 1 base for J; bases not matched to a gene: 4. Germline V lookup: CDR1 SGHVS, CDR2 FQNEAQ. The CDR3 has 17 amino acids. CDR3 sequence: CASTGTSGRESYNEQFF. CDR3 sequence (DNA): TGTGCCAGCACCGGGACTAGCGGGAGGGAATCCTACAATGAGCAGTTCTTC.

This chain links TRBV4-1 with TRBJ1-1, with 7 bases aligning to TRBD1. After removal of 0 bases from V and 2 bases from J, the junction contained 12 bases not matched to a gene. The germline gives CDR1 MGHRA, CDR2 YSYEKL. This CDR3 is built from 18 residues. The CDR3 region is CASSQDKRVDRVNTEAFF. The CDR3 coding sequence is TGCGCCAGCAGCCAAGATAAAAGAGTAGACAGGGTAAACACTGAAGCTTTCTTT.

V gene TRBV10-3 combines with J gene TRBJ2-2; D call uncertain. Germline loops: CDR1 ENHRY, CDR2 SYGVKD. The CDR3 is 14 amino acids. With 2 bases removed from V and 7 bases from J, the gap between germline ends came to 11 bases. Here the CDR3 reads CAISEGRNGGELFF. The DNA for the CDR3 is TGTGCCATCAGTGAGGGGCGGAATGGCGGGGAGCTGTTTTTT.

The rearrangement uses TRBV6-1 and TRBJ2-7; TRBD1 agrees at 11 bases. The CDR3 consists of 17 residues. Per germline, CDR1 MNHNS and CDR2 SASEGT. Trimming took 3 bases from V and 1 from J; bases not matched to a gene: 8. In nucleotides, the CDR3 is TGTGCCAGCAGTGAGGGCTCCGGGACAGGGGGTTCCTACGAGCAGTACTTC. Protein product: CASSEGSGTGGSYEQYF.

V is TRBV7-9 and J is TRBJ2-3; D possibly matches TRBD1 or TRBD2 (5 bases each). This CDR3 is 12 amino acids long. V lost 3 bases to trimming and J lost 5 bases, with 6 bases between them. Germline CDR1 SEHNR, CDR2 FQNEAQ (reference sequence). The CDR3 sequence is CASSLGEDTQYF. In DNA, the CDR3 is TGTGCCAGCAGCTTGGGGGAAGATACGCAGTATTTT.

The chain recombines TRBV29-1 with TRBJ2-7; no clear D gene. With 7 bases removed from V and 6 bases from J, the gap between germline ends came to 10 bases. This CDR3 contains 10 residues. Germline V gives CDR1 SQVTM, CDR2 ANQGSEA. The CDR3 DNA reads as TGCAGCGCTCTGTCTTTCGAGCAGTACTTC. This gives the protein CSALSFEQYF.

The V and J genes are TRBV6-1 and TRBJ1-5, with D hard to call. This CDR3 has 14 amino acids. V was cut by 5 bases and J by 0 bases, with 8 bases left in between. Germline values: CDR1 MNHNS, CDR2 SASEGT. The CDR3 DNA follows: TGTGCCAGCAGTTTCGGGAATAGCAATCAGCCCCAGCATTTT. Protein: CASSFGNSNQPQHF.